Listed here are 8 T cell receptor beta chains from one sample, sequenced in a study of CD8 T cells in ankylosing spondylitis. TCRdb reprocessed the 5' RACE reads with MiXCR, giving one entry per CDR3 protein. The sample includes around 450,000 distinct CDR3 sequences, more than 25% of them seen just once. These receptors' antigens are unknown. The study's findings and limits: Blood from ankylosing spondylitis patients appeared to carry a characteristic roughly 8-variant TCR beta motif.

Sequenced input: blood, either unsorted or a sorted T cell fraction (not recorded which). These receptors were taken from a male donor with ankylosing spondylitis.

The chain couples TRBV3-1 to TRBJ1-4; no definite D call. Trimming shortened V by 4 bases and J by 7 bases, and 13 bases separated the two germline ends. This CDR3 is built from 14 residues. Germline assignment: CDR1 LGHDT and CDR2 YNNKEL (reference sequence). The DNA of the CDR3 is TGTGCCAGCAGCCCGACTAACGGCGGTGAAAAACTGTTTTTT. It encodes CASSPTNGGEKLFF.

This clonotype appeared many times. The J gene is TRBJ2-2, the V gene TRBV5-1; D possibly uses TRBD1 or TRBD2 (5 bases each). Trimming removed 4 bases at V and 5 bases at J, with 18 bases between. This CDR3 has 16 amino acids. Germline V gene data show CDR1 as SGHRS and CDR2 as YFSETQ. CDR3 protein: CASSPAGTRGTGELFF. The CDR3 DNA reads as TGCGCCAGCAGCCCCGCCGGGACCCGAGGAACCGGGGAGCTGTTTTTT.

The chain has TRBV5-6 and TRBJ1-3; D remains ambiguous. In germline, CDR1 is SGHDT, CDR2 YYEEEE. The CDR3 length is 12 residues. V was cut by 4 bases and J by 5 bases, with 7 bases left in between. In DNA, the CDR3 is TGTGCCAGCAGCCTAAATAGAAACACCATATATTTT. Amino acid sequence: CASSLNRNTIYF.

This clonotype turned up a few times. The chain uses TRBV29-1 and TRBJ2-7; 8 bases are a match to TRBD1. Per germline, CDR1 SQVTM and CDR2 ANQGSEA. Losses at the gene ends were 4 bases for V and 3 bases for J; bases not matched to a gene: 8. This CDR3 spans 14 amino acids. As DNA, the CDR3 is TGCAGCGTTGTGCGAGCAGGACAGGGCTACGAGCAGTACTTC. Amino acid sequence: CSVVRAGQGYEQYF.

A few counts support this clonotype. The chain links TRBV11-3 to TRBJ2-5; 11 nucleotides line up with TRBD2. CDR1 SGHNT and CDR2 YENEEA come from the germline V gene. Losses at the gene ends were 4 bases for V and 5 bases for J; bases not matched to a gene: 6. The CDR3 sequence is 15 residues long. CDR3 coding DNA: TGTGCCAGCAGCTCCGGGACTAGCGGTCACGAGACCCAGTACTTC. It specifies CASSSGTSGHETQYF. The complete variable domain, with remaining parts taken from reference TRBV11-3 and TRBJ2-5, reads EAGVVQSPRYKIIEKKQPVAFWCNPISGHNTLYWYLQNLGQGPELLIRYENEEAVDDSQLPKDRFSAERLKGVDSTLKIQPAELGDSAVYLCASSSGTSGHETQYFGPGTRLLVL.

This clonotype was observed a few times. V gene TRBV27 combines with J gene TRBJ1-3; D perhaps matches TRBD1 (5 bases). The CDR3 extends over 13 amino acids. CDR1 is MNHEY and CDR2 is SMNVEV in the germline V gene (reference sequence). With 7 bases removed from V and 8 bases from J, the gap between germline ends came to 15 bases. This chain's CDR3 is CASTIMGRHTIYF. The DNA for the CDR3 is TGTGCCAGCACCATAATGGGACGTCACACCATATATTTT.

The CDR3 sequence is CASSYGLVPRGDTQYF. CDR3 coding DNA: TGTGCCAGCAGTTACGGACTAGTCCCCCGAGGAGATACGCAGTATTTT. The chain uses TRBV6-2 or TRBV6-3 and TRBJ2-3; 7 bases agree with TRBD2. Germline CDR1 reads MNHEY; CDR2 reads SVGEGT. The CDR3 extends over 16 amino acids. After removal of 2 bases from V and 5 bases from J, the junction contained 10 bases not matched to a gene.

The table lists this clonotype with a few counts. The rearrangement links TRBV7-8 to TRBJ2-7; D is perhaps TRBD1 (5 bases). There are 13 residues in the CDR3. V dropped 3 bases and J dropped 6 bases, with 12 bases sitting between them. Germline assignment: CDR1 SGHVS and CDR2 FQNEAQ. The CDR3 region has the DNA TGTGCCAGCAGCTTCCTTGGCAGGGTCGAGCAGTACGTC. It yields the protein CASSFLGRVEQYV.